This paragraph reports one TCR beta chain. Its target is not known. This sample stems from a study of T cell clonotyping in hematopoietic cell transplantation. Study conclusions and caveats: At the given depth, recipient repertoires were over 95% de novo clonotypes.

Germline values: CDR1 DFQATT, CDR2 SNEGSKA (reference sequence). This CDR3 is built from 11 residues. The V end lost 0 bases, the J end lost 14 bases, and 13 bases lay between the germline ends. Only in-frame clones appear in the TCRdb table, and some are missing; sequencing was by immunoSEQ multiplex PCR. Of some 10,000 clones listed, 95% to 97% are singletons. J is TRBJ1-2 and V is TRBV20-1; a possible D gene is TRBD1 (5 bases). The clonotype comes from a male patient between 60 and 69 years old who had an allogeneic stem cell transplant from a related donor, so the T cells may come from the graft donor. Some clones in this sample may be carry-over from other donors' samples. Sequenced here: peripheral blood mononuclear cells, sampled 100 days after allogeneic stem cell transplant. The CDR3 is CSARDFRVGTF. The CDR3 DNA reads TGCAGTGCTAGAGATTTCAGGGTGGGGACCTTC.